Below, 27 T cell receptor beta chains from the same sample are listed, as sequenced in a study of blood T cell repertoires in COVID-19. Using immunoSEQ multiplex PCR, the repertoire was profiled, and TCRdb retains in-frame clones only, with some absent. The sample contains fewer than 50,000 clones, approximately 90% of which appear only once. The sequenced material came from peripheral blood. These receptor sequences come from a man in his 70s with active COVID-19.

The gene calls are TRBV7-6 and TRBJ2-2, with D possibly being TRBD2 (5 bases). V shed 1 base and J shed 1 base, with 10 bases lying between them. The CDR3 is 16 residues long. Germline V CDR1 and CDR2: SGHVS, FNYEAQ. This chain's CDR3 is CASSLGLAMNTGELFF. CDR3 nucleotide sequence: TGTGCCAGCAGCTTAGGTCTAGCCATGAACACCGGGGAGCTGTTTTTT.

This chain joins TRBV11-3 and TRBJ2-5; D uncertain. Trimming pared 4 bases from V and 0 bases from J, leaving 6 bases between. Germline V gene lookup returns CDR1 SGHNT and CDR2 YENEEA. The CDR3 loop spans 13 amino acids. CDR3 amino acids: CASSSTHQETQYF. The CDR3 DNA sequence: TGTGCCAGCAGCTCGACTCACCAAGAGACCCAGTACTTC. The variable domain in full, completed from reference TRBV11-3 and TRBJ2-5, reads EAGVVQSPRYKIIEKKQPVAFWCNPISGHNTLYWYLQNLGQGPELLIRYENEEAVDDSQLPKDRFSAERLKGVDSTLKIQPAELGDSAVYLCASSSTHQETQYFGPGTRLLVL.

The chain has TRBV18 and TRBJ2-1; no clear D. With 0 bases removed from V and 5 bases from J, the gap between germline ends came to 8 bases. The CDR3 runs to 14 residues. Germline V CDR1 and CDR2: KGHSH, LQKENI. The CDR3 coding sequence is TGTGCCAGCTCACCACCCAGTGTCCACAATGAGCAGTTCTTC. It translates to CASSPPSVHNEQFF.

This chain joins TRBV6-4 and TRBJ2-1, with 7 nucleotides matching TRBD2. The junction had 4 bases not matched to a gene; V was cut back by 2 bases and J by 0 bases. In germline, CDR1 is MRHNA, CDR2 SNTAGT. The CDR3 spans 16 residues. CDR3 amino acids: CASSDEGGSSYNEQFF. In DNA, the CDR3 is TGTGCCAGCAGTGACGAGGGCGGGAGCTCCTACAATGAGCAGTTCTTC.

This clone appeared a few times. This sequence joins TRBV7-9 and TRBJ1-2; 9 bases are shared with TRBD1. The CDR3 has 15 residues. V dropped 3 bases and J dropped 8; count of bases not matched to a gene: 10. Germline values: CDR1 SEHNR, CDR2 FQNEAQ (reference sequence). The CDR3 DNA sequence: TGTGCCAGCAGCTTCGGGACAGGGCGCTTGGGCGGCTACACCTTC. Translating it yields CASSFGTGRLGGYTF.

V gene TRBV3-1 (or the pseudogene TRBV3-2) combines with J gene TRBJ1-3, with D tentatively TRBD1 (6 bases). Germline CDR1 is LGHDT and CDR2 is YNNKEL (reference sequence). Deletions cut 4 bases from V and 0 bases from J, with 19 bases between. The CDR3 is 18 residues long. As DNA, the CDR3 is TGTGCCAGCAGCCGGGGGACACTAGAGACGAGCTCTGGAAACACCATATATTTT. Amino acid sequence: CASSRGTLETSSGNTIYF.

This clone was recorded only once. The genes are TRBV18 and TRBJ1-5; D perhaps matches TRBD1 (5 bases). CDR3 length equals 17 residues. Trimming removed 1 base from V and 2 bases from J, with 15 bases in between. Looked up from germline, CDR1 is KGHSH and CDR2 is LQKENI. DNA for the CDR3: TGTGCCAGCTCACCACTTGGCGGGGGGGGTGGCAATCAGCCCCAGCATTTT. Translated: CASSPLGGGGGNQPQHF.

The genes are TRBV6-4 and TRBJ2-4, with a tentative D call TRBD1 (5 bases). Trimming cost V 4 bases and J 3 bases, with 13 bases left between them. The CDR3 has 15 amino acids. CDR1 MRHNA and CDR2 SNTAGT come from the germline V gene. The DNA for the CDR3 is TGTGCCAGCAGTGGACAGCCCACTGTCAAAAACATTCAGTACTTC. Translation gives CASSGQPTVKNIQYF.

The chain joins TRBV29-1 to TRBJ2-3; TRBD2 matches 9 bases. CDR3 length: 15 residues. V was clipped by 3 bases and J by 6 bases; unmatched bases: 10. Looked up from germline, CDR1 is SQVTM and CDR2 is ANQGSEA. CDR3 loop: CSVDTSGSRGDTQYF. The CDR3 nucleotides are TGCAGCGTTGACACTAGCGGGTCCCGAGGGGATACGCAGTATTTT.

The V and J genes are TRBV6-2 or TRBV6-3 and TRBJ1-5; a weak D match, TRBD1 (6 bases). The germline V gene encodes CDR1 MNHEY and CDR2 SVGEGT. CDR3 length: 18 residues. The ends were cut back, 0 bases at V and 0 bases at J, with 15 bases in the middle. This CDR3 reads CASSYSGPGHYSNQPQHF. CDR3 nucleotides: TGTGCCAGCAGTTACTCAGGGCCGGGACACTATAGCAATCAGCCCCAGCATTTT.

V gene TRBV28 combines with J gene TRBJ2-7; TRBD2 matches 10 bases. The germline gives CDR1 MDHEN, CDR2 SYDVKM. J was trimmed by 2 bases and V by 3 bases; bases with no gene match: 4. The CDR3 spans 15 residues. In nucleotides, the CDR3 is TGTGCCAGCAGTTTCCAGAGCGGGAGGGCCTACGAGCAGTACTTC. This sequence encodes CASSFQSGRAYEQYF.

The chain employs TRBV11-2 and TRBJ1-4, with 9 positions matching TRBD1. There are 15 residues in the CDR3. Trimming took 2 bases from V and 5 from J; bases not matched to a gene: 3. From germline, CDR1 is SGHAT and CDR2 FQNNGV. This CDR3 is CASSLLGQGNEKLFF. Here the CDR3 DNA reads TGTGCCAGCAGCTTACTGGGACAGGGCAATGAAAAACTGTTTTTT.

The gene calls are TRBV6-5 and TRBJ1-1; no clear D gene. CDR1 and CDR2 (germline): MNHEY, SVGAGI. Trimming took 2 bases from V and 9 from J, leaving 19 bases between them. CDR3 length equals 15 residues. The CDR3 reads CASSYDRSYFSQAFF. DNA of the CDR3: TGTGCCAGCAGTTACGACCGGAGTTACTTTTCCCAAGCTTTCTTT.

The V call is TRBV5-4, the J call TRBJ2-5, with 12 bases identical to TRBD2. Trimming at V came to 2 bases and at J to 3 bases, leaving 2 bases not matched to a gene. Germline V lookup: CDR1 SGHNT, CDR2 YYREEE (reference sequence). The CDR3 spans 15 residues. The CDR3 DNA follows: TGTGCCAGCAGCTTACTAGCGGGGGGAGAAGAGACCCAGTACTTC. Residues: CASSLLAGGEETQYF.

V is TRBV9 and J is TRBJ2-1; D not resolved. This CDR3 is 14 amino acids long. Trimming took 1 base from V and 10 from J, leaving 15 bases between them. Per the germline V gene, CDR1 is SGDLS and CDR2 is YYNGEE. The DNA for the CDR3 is TGTGCCAGCAGCGTATCCGGCCAGATCAGGGAGCAGTTCTTC. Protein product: CASSVSGQIREQFF.

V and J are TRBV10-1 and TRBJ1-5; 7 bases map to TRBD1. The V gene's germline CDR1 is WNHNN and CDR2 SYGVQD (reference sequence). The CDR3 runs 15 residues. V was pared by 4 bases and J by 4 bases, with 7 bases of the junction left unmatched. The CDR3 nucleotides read TGCGCCAGCAGTGGTGACAGGGAGGCTAATCAGCCCCAGCATTTT. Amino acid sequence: CASSGDREANQPQHF.

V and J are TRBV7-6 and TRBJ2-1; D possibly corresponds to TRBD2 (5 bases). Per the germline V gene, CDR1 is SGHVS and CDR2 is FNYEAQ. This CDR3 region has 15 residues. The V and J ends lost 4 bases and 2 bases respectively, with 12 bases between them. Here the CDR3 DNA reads TGTGCCAGCAGCTACGGACTGATGCCCTACAATGAGCAGTTCTTC. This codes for CASSYGLMPYNEQFF.

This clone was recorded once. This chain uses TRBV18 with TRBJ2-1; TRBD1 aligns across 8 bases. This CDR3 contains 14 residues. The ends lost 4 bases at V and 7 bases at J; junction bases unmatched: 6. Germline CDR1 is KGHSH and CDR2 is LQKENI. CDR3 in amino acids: CASSRRDRLNEQFF. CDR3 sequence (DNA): TGTGCCAGCTCACGAAGGGACAGGTTGAATGAGCAGTTCTTC.

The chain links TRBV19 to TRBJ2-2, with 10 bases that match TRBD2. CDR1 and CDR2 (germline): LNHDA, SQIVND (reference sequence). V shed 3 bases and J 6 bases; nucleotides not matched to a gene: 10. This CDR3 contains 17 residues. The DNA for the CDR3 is TGTGCCAGTAGTATTTTTGGGCTAGCGGGAGCGGCCGGGGAGCTGTTTTTT. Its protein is CASSIFGLAGAAGELFF.

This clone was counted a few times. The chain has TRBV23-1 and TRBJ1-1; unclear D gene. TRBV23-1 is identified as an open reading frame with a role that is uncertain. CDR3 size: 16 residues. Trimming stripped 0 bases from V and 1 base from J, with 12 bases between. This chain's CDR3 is CASSQSNLTANTEAFF. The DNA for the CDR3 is TGCGCCAGCAGTCAATCGAATTTAACAGCGAACACTGAAGCTTTCTTT.

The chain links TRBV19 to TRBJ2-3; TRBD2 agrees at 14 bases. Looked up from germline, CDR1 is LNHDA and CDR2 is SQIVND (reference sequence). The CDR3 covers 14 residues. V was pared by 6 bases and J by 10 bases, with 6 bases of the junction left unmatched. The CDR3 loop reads CASSAGLAGVSQYF. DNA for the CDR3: TGTGCCAGTAGCGCGGGACTAGCGGGAGTATCGCAGTATTTT.

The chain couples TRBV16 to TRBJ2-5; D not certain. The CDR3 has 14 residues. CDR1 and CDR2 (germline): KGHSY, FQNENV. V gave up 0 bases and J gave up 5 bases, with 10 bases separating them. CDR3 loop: CASSQSYSQETQYF. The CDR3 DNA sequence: TGTGCCAGCAGCCAATCCTACAGCCAGGAGACCCAGTACTTC.

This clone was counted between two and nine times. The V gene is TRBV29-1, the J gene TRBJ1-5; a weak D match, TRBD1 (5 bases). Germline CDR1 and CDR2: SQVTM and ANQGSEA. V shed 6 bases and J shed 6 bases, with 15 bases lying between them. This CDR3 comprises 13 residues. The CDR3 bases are TGCAGCGTCCAGCAGGGTCTCGCTCAGCCCCAGCATTTT. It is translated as CSVQQGLAQPQHF.

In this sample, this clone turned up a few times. In DNA, the CDR3 is TGTGCCTCCTGGCGGGCTAGCTCAGCCGATACGCAGTATTTT. Translation gives CASWRASSADTQYF. This chain connects TRBV2 to TRBJ2-3; tentatively, D is TRBD2 (5 bases). The V gene's germline CDR1 is SNHLY and CDR2 FYNNEI. This CDR3 spans 14 amino acids. Trimming left V 11 bases short and J 6 bases short, with 21 bases between.

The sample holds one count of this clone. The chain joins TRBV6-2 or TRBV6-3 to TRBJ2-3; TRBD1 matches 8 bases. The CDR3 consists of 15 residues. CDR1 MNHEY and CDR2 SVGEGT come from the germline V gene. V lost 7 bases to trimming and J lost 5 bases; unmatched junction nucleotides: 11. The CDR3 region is CASTPGGSNVDTQYF. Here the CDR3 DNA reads TGTGCCAGCACCCCAGGGGGCTCCAACGTAGATACGCAGTATTTT.

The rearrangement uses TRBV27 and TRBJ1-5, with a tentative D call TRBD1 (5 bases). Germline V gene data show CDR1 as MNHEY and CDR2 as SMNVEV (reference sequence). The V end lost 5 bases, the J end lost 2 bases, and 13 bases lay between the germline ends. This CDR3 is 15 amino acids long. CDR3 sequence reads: CASSPRGTGNQPQHF. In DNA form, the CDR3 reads TGTGCCAGCAGTCCCCGGGGGACTGGCAATCAGCCCCAGCATTTT.

This CDR3 reads CASSPAGTRITGELFF. Written as DNA, the CDR3 is TGTGCCAGCAGCCCAGCGGGGACACGGATCACCGGGGAGCTGTTTTTT. V usage is TRBV7-2 and J usage is TRBJ2-2; a possible D gene is TRBD2 (7 bases). The germline V and J ends were trimmed by 5 bases and 4 bases, with 17 bases remaining between them. This CDR3 is built from 16 residues. The germline gives CDR1 SGHTA, CDR2 FQGNSA. The full variable domain, rest sourced from reference TRBV7-2 and TRBJ2-2, is GAGVSQSPSNKVTEKGKDVELRCDPISGHTALYWYRQSLGQGLEFLIYFQGNSAPDKSGLPSDRFSAERTGGSVSTLTIQRTQQEDSAVYLCASSPAGTRITGELFFGEGSRLTVL.